The entry below gives a single TCR beta chain sequence along with its context. Its antigen is still unknown. The record has no base qualities; no much larger clone is one base away. Taken from the germline V gene, the CDR1 and CDR2 loops are SNHLY and FYNNEI. The CDR3 covers 19 residues, taking in both the cysteine and the phenylalanine. Kept here is only the CDR3 DNA, which spans 57 bases and is read in frame from base 1. Unmatched junction bases come to 13, with V trimmed by 3 bases and J by 2 bases. Library generation was performed with the immunoSEQ multiplex PCR assay. To provide template for TCR sequencing, every sample had RNA extracted and reverse transcribed into cDNA. First-strand cDNA was synthesized with SuperScript III using a 2:1 mix of oligo-dT and random hexamers. Amplification bias was assessed with a synthetic immune receptor repertoire, and residual bias was removed computationally. The authors processed their data as follows. Raw reads were preprocessed to remove errors, and CDR3 was defined according to IMGT conventions as the region from the conserved cysteine to phenylalanine. Clonality was computed by normalizing Shannon entropy by log2 of the number of productive unique TCRs and subtracting the result from 1. Whether each scalp clone was CD4 or CD8 was inferred by checking scalp TCRbeta sequences against the CD4 and CD8 repertoires from sorted blood. Imported from immuneACCESS, the table was reduced by TCRdb to in-frame sequences with V and J called. These copies leave out some clones; in studies compared against another copy, an unresolved V gene accounts for under half, and the cause of the remainder is not known. That table supplies the V and J calls and clone size; D and trimming were determined from the DNA. The sample data list roughly 180,000 clones, and roughly 59% of these were observed just once. The top ten clones comprise about 1.7% of the sample.

These data belong to a study of CD8+ T cells in alopecia areata (dated by TCRdb to between 2018 and 2020). Concerning the study at large: The treated patients, all with moderate-to-severe alopecia areata, were enrolled in an open-label pilot trial of oral tofacitinib given at 5 to 10 mg twice daily. The RNA source kit depended on sample type: the PAXgene miRNA kit for fixed scalp, the miRNeasy kit for PBMCs, and the RNeasy kit for mouse skin. To study T cell clonal expansion in alopecia areata, the researchers applied high-throughput TCRbeta sequencing to both the C3H/HeJ mouse model and human patients. Scalp clonality was compared among normal scalp (n=4), patchy alopecia areata scalp (n=8), and alopecia totalis/universalis scalp (n=8). TCRbeta CDR3 regions were amplified by immunoSEQ multiplex PCR with 35 Vbeta forward and 13 Jbeta reverse primers. Tofacitinib was given for 6 to 18 months, followed by 6 months of follow-up off drug to assess delayed response and recurrence. In humans, TCRbeta sequencing was performed on scalp tissue and on sorted CD4+ and CD8+ peripheral blood T cells from healthy controls and from patients with patchy or totalis/universalis alopecia areata. Biopsies were taken from tofacitinib-treated patients at baseline and again at 4 and 24 weeks into treatment, and several of those patients also had a later scalp biopsy. Paper-wide results and their limitations: Scalp TCR repertoire analysis is complicated because resident alphabeta T cells in normal human skin are also sequenced, whereas mouse skin is dominated by gammadelta T cells. TCR sequences shared between patients were less clear than in mice, possibly partly because of HLA diversity in the patient population. Compared with normal scalp, lesional scalp, particularly in alopecia totalis/universalis, had higher clonality and more expanded CD8+ clones, which suggests antigenic drive.

The sample's time point, from its label and the paper: baseline before oral tofacitinib. Peripheral blood and lesional scalp punch biopsies were obtained from patients with alopecia areata. After PBMCs were isolated by density centrifugation and stained for CD3, CD4 and CD8, a FACSAria was used to sort CD4+ and CD8+ T cells. The rearrangement joined TRBV2 to TRBJ2-7; the central 13 bases match TRBD2. The clonotype originates from a human donor with alopecia areata. The source was CD4+ T cells sorted from blood, collected at week 0. The CDR3 has the sequence CASSDFGLAGAKPPYEQYF. The DNA reads as follows: TGTGCCAGCAGTGATTTCGGACTAGCGGGGGCCAAGCCACCCTACGAGCAGTACTTC. Reference TRBV2 and TRBJ2-7 proteins supply the regions before and after the CDR3; the full variable domain is: EPEVTQTPSHQVTQMGQEVILRCVPISNHLYFYWYRQILGQKVEFLVSFYNNEISEKSEIFDDQFSVERPDGSNFTLKIRSTKLEDSAMYFCASSDFGLAGAKPPYEQYFGPGTRLTVT.